The 5 T cell receptor beta chains listed next were all sequenced from one sample in a study of T cell repertoires in cytomegalovirus infection. TCRdb reprocessed the reads with MiXCR, giving one entry per CDR3 protein. The sample yields some 110,000 distinct CDR3 sequences, roughly a tenth seen once. Antigens of these TCRs are unknown. The specimen sequenced was PBMCs, sequenced either directly or after in vitro stimulation (not recorded which). Source of these receptors: a human donor in good health (CMV status not recorded). Some clones in this sample may be carry-over from other donors' samples.

This clonotype was counted a few times. The chain couples TRBV13 to TRBJ2-5, with 10 bases aligning to TRBD2. The trim removed 3 bases at V and 5 bases at J, leaving 9 bases unmatched. CDR1 PRHDT and CDR2 FYEKMQ come from the germline V gene (reference sequence). The CDR3 runs to 16 residues. CDR3 in DNA: TGTGCCAGCAGCTTGGGGTCTAGCGGGAGTCGGGAGACCCAGTACTTC. Translating gives CASSLGSSGSRETQYF. The variable domain in full, with the rest retrieved from reference TRBV13 and TRBJ2-5, is AAGVIQSPRHLIKEKRETATLKCYPIPRHDTVYWYQQGPGQDPQFLISFYEKMQSDKGSIPDRFSAQQFSDYHSELNMSSLELGDSALYFCASSLGSSGSRETQYFGPGTRLLVL.

This clonotype was picked up many times. This sequence joins TRBV7-9 and TRBJ2-7; 8 nucleotides match TRBD2. CDR1 and CDR2 from the germline V gene are SEHNR and FQNEAQ (reference sequence). The trim removed 4 bases at V and 5 bases at J, leaving 7 bases unmatched. The CDR3 loop spans 14 amino acids. The CDR3 is CASSSSTSDHEQYF. The CDR3 region has the DNA TGTGCCAGCAGCTCCTCGACTAGCGACCACGAGCAGTACTTC.

This clonotype was seen at least ten times. V usage is TRBV13 and J usage is TRBJ2-1; possible D gene TRBD2, 6 bases. The CDR3 is 16 residues long. Trimming left V 3 bases short and J 2 bases short, with 14 bases between. Germline CDR1 reads PRHDT; CDR2 reads FYEKMQ (reference sequence). DNA of the CDR3: TGTGCCAGCAGCTTCTCATGGGGGGTCGCCTACAATGAGCAGTTCTTC. It codes for CASSFSWGVAYNEQFF.

This clonotype was observed a handful of times. The chain uses TRBV25-1 and TRBJ1-6; no definite D call. The V end was cut by 1 base, the J end by 7 bases, with 8 bases between. Germline-derived CDR1 and CDR2 are MGHDK and SYGVNS. The CDR3 consists of 14 residues. The CDR3 nucleotides read TGTGCCAGCAGTGAATTGCCAGGAAATTCACCCCTCCACTTT. This sequence encodes CASSELPGNSPLHF.

The table lists this clonotype with a few counts. The V call is TRBV6-5, the J call TRBJ2-7; 11 nucleotides agree with TRBD1. This CDR3 contains 15 residues. V gave up 7 bases and J gave up 5 bases; unmatched junction bases: 10. The germline V gene encodes CDR1 MNHEY and CDR2 SVGAGI. The CDR3 bases are TGTGCCAGCACCACTAGGACAGGGGGCTACCACGAGCAGTACTTC. Translating gives CASTTRTGGYHEQYF.